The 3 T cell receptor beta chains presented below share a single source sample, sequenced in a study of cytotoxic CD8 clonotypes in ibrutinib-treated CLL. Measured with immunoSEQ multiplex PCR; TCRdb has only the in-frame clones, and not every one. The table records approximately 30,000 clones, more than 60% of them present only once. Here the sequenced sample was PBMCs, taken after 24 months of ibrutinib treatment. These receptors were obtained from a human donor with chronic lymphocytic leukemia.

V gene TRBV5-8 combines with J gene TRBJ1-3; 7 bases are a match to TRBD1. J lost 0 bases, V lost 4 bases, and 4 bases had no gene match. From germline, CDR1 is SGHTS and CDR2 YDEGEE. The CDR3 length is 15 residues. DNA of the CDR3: TGTGCCAGCAGCCTGGGGACAGACTCTGGAAACACCATATATTTT. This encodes CASSLGTDSGNTIYF.

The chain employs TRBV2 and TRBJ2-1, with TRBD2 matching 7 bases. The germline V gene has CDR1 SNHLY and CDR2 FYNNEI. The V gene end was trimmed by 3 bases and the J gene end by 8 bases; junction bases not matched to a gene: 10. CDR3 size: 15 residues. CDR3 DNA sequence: TGTGCCAGCAGTGAGGGAGGGCCCTCTAGGCATGAGCAGTTCTTC. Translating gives CASSEGGPSRHEQFF.

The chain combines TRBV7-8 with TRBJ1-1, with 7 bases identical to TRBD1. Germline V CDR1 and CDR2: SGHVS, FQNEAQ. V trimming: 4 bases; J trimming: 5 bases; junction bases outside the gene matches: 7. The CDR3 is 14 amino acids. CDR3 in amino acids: CASSSLGTETEAFF. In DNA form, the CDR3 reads TGTGCCAGCAGCTCCCTAGGGACAGAAACTGAAGCTTTCTTT.